The 24 T cell receptor beta chains in this list originate from one sample, sequenced in a study of shared clonotypes between healthy human individuals. Repertoires were generated with immunoSEQ multiplex PCR, while TCRdb's copy carries only in-frame clones and drops some. In the table there are more than 500,000 clones, around 96% of which are singletons. Sequenced material: naive CD4+ T cells sorted from blood. The sample's subset: CD45RA+ positively selected. The receptors were sampled from a woman between 25 and 40 years old in good health.

The V gene is TRBV28, the J gene TRBJ2-5, with 8 bases matching TRBD2. With V trimmed by 7 bases and J by 2 bases, 15 bases remained unmatched. The CDR3 is 17 residues long. Germline V gene data show CDR1 as MDHEN and CDR2 as SYDVKM. The chain's CDR3 is CASTLGVAGWGQETQYF. The CDR3 DNA reads as TGTGCCAGCACCCTCGGGGTAGCGGGATGGGGGCAAGAGACCCAGTACTTC. Full variable domain (outside the CDR3, taken from reference TRBV28 and TRBJ2-5): DVKVTQSSRYLVKRTGEKVFLECVQDMDHENMFWYRQDPGLGLRLIYFSYDVKMKEKGDIPEGYSVSREKKERFSLILESASTNQTSMYLCASTLGVAGWGQETQYFGPGTRLLVL.

The gene calls are TRBV9 and TRBJ2-1; TRBD2 might be the D (5 bases). Germline lookup yields CDR1 SGDLS and CDR2 YYNGEE. The CDR3 extends over 14 amino acids. The ends were cut back, 4 bases at V and 6 bases at J, with 14 bases in the middle. The CDR3 bases are TGTGCCAGCAGCCCTCACGGGGAGATCAATGAGCAGTTCTTC. It codes for CASSPHGEINEQFF.

The V gene is TRBV28, the J gene TRBJ2-7; 9 bases align to TRBD1. This CDR3 spans 15 amino acids. J was trimmed by 3 bases and V by 3 bases; bases with no gene match: 6. Germline V gene data show CDR1 as MDHEN and CDR2 as SYDVKM. The CDR3 protein is CASSFGGQGNYEQYF. The CDR3 DNA is TGTGCCAGCAGTTTTGGAGGACAGGGGAACTACGAGCAGTACTTC.

A single count supports this clone. The chain uses TRBV7-2 and TRBJ2-3; D may be TRBD1 or TRBD2 (6 bases each). The CDR3 is made up of 14 amino acids. Germline CDR1 and CDR2: SGHTA and FQGNSA. V was clipped by 8 bases and J by 8 bases, with 20 bases between them. Here the CDR3 reads CASGPGAVVGTQYF. As DNA, the CDR3 is TGTGCCAGCGGACCGGGGGCGGTAGTGGGTACGCAGTATTTT.

The rearrangement uses TRBV6-6 and TRBJ1-5; D call uncertain. This CDR3 is 13 amino acids long. Germline-derived CDR1 and CDR2 are MNHNY and SVGAGI (reference sequence). V dropped 6 bases and J dropped 4 bases, with 10 bases sitting between them. For the CDR3, the DNA is TGTGCCAGCAGGAGGCTATTTAATCAGCCCCAGCATTTT. Its translation: CASRRLFNQPQHF.

The chain links TRBV27 to TRBJ2-5; D is undetermined. This CDR3 region has 13 residues. Per germline, CDR1 MNHEY and CDR2 SMNVEV (reference sequence). The V end lost 6 bases, the J end lost 2 bases, and 10 bases lay between the germline ends. The CDR3 loop is CASRVGTQETQYF. CDR3 DNA: TGTGCCAGCAGGGTTGGCACGCAAGAGACCCAGTACTTC.

The chain recombines TRBV2 with TRBJ2-3; TRBD2 matches 8 bases. V lost 5 bases to trimming and J lost 3 bases; unmatched junction nucleotides: 10. The CDR3 length is 16 residues. Looked up from germline, CDR1 is SNHLY and CDR2 is FYNNEI. CDR3 amino acids: CASSLRGSGSTDTQYF. In DNA form, the CDR3 reads TGTGCCAGCAGTCTTAGGGGCAGCGGGAGTACAGATACGCAGTATTTT.

The rearrangement links TRBV28 to TRBJ2-7; TRBD2 is a possible D gene (6 bases). V lost 5 bases and J lost 3, with 17 bases in between. Germline CDR1 and CDR2: MDHEN and SYDVKM. The CDR3 totals 15 residues. The DNA for the CDR3 is TGTGCCAGCAGTCACAACTGGGACTTACACTACGAGCAGTACTTC. Protein product: CASSHNWDLHYEQYF.

V and J are TRBV5-3 and TRBJ1-1; 8 bases line up with TRBD1. TRBV5-3 is classed as an ORF, of uncertain function. Trimming removed 0 bases from V and 3 bases from J; junction bases left unmatched: 7. There are 16 residues in the CDR3. Here the CDR3 reads CARSLACGQGHTEAFF. The CDR3 nucleotides are TGTGCCAGAAGCTTGGCTTGTGGACAGGGCCACACTGAAGCTTTCTTT.

The chain couples TRBV2 to TRBJ1-5; possible D gene TRBD1, 5 bases. Germline values: CDR1 SNHLY, CDR2 FYNNEI. This CDR3 contains 15 residues. Trimming took off 3 bases at V and 7 bases at J, with 16 bases between the two ends. The CDR3 spells CASSDPGDLGQPQHF. In DNA, the CDR3 is TGTGCCAGCAGTGATCCGGGGGACCTGGGGCAGCCCCAGCATTTT. The full variable domain, in which reference TRBV2 and TRBJ1-5 provide the parts outside the CDR3, is EPEVTQTPSHQVTQMGQEVILRCVPISNHLYFYWYRQILGQKVEFLVSFYNNEISEKSEIFDDQFSVERPDGSNFTLKIRSTKLEDSAMYFCASSDPGDLGQPQHFGDGTRLSIL.

Written as DNA, the CDR3 is TGCGCCAGCAGCTTGGGACTACGTAGCTCCTACGAGCAGTACTTC. Protein sequence: CASSLGLRSSYEQYF. The chain is built from TRBV5-1 and TRBJ2-7; D might be TRBD2 (5 bases). Germline V gene sequence: CDR1 SGHRS, CDR2 YFSETQ. Trimming removed 0 bases at V and 0 bases at J, with 10 bases between. There are 15 residues in the CDR3.

CDR3 sequence reads: CASSEGDRGYNEQFF. The CDR3, as DNA: TGTGCCAGCAGCGAGGGGGACAGGGGGTACAATGAGCAGTTCTTC. The V and J genes are TRBV9 and TRBJ2-1, with 11 bases fitting TRBD1. J was trimmed by 4 bases and V by 3 bases; bases with no gene match: 3. This CDR3 is 15 amino acids long. Germline V gives CDR1 SGDLS, CDR2 YYNGEE.

This chain joins TRBV28 and TRBJ2-5; TRBD1 agrees at 7 bases. V shed 6 bases and J 4 bases; nucleotides not matched to a gene: 14. Germline values: CDR1 MDHEN, CDR2 SYDVKM. The CDR3 is made up of 16 amino acids. The CDR3 spells CASSSSTGARGETQYF. DNA of the CDR3: TGTGCCAGCAGCTCTTCCACAGGGGCGAGAGGAGAGACCCAGTACTTC.

The chain couples TRBV6-6 to TRBJ1-5; a possible D gene is TRBD1 (6 bases). Germline V gene lookup returns CDR1 MNHNY and CDR2 SVGAGI (reference sequence). Deletions cut 5 bases from V and 0 bases from J, with 11 bases between. This CDR3 has 15 residues. The CDR3 DNA is TGTGCCAGCAGTATTCAAGGGGGTAGCAATCAGCCCCAGCATTTT. This codes for CASSIQGGSNQPQHF.

The chain is built from TRBV7-7 and TRBJ2-7; 10 bases map to TRBD2. Germline V gene sequence: CDR1 SSHAT, CDR2 FNYEAQ (reference sequence). Trimming cost V 8 bases and J 3 bases; bases outside gene matches: 7. CDR3 length: 14 residues. In DNA, the CDR3 is TGTGCCAGCTGCCACAAGCGGGAGGGCTACGAGCAGTACTTC. It encodes CASCHKREGYEQYF.

The V gene is TRBV5-1, the J gene TRBJ2-7; 9 bases align to TRBD2. The V and J ends lost 0 bases and 9 bases, in that order; junction bases with no gene match: 10. The germline V gene has CDR1 SGHRS and CDR2 YFSETQ. This CDR3 has 15 amino acids. As DNA, the CDR3 is TGCGCCAGCAGCTTGGCGGGGGGGACTAGCTCTCCGCAGTACTTC. Amino acid sequence: CASSLAGGTSSPQYF.

The V call is TRBV28, the J call TRBJ1-4, with a tentative D call TRBD1 (6 bases). Germline CDR1 is MDHEN and CDR2 is SYDVKM. V was trimmed by 2 bases and J by 5 bases, leaving 9 bases between them. The CDR3 covers 14 residues. The CDR3 here is CASSLTGQNEKLFF. The CDR3 nucleotides read TGTGCCAGCAGTTTAACCGGACAGAATGAAAAACTGTTTTTT.

This clone appeared once. The chain is built from TRBV10-2 and TRBJ2-7; TRBD2 matches at 10 bases. Germline V gives CDR1 WSHSY, CDR2 SAAADI. The ends lost 3 bases at V and 2 bases at J; junction bases unmatched: 7. The CDR3 covers 16 residues. Here the CDR3 DNA reads TGCGCCAGCAGTGACAAAGCTAGCGGGAGTCCCTACGAGCAGTACTTC. This sequence encodes CASSDKASGSPYEQYF.

The chain links TRBV27 to TRBJ1-2; 7 nucleotides match TRBD1. Germline V CDR1 and CDR2: MNHEY, SMNVEV (reference sequence). V lost 6 bases, J lost 6 bases, and 7 bases stayed unmatched. There are 13 residues in the CDR3. In DNA form, the CDR3 reads TGTGCCAGCAGCCGAGACAGGGCCAATGGCTACACCTTC. This encodes CASSRDRANGYTF.

V and J are TRBV7-2 and TRBJ1-1; weak D call: TRBD1 (5 bases). From germline, CDR1 is SGHTA and CDR2 FQGNSA. This CDR3 comprises 15 residues. Trimming took off 3 bases at V and 1 base at J, with 12 bases between the two ends. This chain's CDR3 is CASSFSSTANTEAFF. Here the CDR3 DNA reads TGTGCCAGCAGCTTTTCGTCGACAGCGAACACTGAAGCTTTCTTT.

The V and J genes are TRBV7-8 and TRBJ2-7; D ambiguous. The CDR3 is 10 residues long. Germline CDR1 reads SGHVS; CDR2 reads FQNEAQ. The ends were cut back, 3 bases at V and 6 bases at J, with 3 bases in the middle. The CDR3 here is CASSFSEQYF. Written as DNA, the CDR3 is TGTGCCAGCAGCTTTTCCGAGCAGTACTTC.

This clone has a single count. This chain connects TRBV28 to TRBJ2-4, with 8 bases lining up with TRBD1. The J segment lost 6 bases and the V segment lost 10 bases, leaving 8 bases of the junction unmatched. Germline CDR1 is MDHEN and CDR2 is SYDVKM. This CDR3 comprises 13 residues. CDR3 sequence reads: CATRTGTLNIQYF. CDR3 bases: TGTGCCACCAGGACAGGGACTTTAAACATTCAGTACTTC.

This chain uses TRBV7-2 with TRBJ2-7; D is unclear. Germline V gives CDR1 SGHTA, CDR2 FQGNSA. Trimming cost V 5 bases and J 2 bases, with 16 bases left between them. CDR3 length: 15 amino acids. CDR3 sequence: CASSPGVDGPYEQYF. The CDR3, as DNA: TGTGCCAGCAGCCCCGGAGTAGACGGCCCCTACGAGCAGTACTTC. Supplemented by reference TRBV7-2 and TRBJ2-7, the full variable domain reads GAGVSQSPSNKVTEKGKDVELRCDPISGHTALYWYRQSLGQGLEFLIYFQGNSAPDKSGLPSDRFSAERTGGSVSTLTIQRTQQEDSAVYLCASSPGVDGPYEQYFGPGTRLTVT.

This sequence joins TRBV5-6 and TRBJ2-3; unclear D gene. V lost 0 bases, J lost 1 base, and 12 bases lay in between. The CDR3 covers 16 residues. CDR1 is SGHDT and CDR2 is YYEEEE in the germline V gene. The CDR3 spells CASSLVSGRRTDTQYF. CDR3 DNA: TGTGCCAGCAGCTTGGTGTCGGGTAGACGCACAGATACGCAGTATTTT.